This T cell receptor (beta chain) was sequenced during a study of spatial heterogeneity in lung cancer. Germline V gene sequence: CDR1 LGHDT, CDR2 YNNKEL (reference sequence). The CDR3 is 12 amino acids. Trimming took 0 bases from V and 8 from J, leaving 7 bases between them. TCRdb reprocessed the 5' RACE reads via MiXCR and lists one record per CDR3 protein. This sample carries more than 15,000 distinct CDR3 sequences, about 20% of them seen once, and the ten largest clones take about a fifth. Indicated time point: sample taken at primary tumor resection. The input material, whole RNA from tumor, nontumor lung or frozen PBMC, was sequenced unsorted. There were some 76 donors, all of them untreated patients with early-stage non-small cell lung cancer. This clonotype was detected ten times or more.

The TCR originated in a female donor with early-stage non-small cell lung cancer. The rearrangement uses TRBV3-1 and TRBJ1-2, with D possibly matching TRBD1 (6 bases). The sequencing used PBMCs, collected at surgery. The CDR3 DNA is TGTGCCAGCAGCCAAGACGGGACAGGCTACACCTTC. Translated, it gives CASSQDGTGYTF.